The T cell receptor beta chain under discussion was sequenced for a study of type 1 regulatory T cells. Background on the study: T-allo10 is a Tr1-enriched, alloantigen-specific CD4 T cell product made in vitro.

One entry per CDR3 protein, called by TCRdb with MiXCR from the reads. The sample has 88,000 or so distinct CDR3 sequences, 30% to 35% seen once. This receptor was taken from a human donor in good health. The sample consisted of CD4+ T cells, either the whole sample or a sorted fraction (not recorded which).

CDR3 nucleotide sequence: TGTGCCAGTAGGACAGGGGCCACCGGGGAGCTGTTTTTT. It codes for CASRTGATGELFF. J is TRBJ2-2 and V is TRBV19, with 8 nucleotides matching TRBD1. V lost 6 bases to trimming and J lost 4 bases; unmatched junction nucleotides: 1. Germline CDR1 LNHDA, CDR2 SQIVND (reference sequence). The CDR3 length is 13 residues.